This T cell receptor beta chain was captured in a study of T cell responses to AZD1222 COVID-19 vaccine. Regarding the study as a whole: A mostly white British donor set with more females was recruited, and clonal diversity was possibly underestimated.

Remarks on this clone: As yet, its antigen is unknown.

This table comes from immunoSEQ multiplex PCR, and its TCRdb copy is limited to in-frame clones, with some not included. Among about 81,000 clones, about 91% were seen once, and the ten largest hold approximately 8%. The CDR3 consists of 14 residues. V was pared by 8 bases and J by 0 bases, with 7 bases of the junction left unmatched. CDR1 and CDR2 (germline): ENHRY, SYGVKD. V usage is TRBV10-3 and J usage is TRBJ2-7; 7 nucleotides line up with TRBD2. This specimen was peripheral blood, taken 28 days after the second AZD1222 dose. The source is an adult who received the AZD1222 COVID-19 vaccine. The chain's CDR3 is CAISGGGSSYEQYF. DNA for the CDR3: TGTGCCATCTCTGGGGGAGGGAGCTCCTACGAGCAGTACTTC.